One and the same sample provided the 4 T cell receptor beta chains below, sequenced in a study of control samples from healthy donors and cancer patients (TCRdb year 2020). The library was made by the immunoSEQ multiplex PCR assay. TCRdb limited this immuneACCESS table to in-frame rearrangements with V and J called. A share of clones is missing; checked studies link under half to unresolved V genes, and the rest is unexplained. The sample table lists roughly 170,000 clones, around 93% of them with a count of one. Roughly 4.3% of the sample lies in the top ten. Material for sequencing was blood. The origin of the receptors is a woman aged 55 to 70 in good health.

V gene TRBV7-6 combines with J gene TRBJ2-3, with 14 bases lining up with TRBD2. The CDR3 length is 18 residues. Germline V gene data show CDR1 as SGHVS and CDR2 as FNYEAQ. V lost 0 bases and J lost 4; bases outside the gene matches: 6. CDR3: CASSLALVTSGGADTQYF. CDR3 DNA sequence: TGTGCCAGCAGCTTAGCGCTGGTGACTAGCGGGGGGGCAGATACGCAGTATTTT.

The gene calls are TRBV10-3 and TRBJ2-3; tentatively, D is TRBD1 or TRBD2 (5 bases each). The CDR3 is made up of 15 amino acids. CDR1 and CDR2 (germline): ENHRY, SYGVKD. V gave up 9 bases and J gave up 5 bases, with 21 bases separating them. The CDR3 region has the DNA TGTGCCATAAAGAAGGGACCAACCCTGGGAGATACGCAGTATTTT. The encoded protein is CAIKKGPTLGDTQYF.

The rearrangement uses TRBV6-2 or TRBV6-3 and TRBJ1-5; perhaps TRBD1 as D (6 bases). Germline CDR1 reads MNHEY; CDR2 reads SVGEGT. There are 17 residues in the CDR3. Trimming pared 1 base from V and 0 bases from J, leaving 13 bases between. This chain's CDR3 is CASSYFQGPYSNQPQHF. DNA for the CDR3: TGTGCCAGCAGTTACTTCCAGGGGCCCTATAGCAATCAGCCCCAGCATTTT.

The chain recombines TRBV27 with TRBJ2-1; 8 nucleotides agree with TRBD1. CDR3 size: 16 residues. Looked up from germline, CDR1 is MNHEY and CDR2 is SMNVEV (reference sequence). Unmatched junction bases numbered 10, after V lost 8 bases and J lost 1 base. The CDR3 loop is CASGQPTGVSYNEQFF. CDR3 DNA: TGTGCCAGCGGTCAACCGACAGGGGTTTCCTACAATGAGCAGTTCTTC.